A single sample gave rise to the 25 T cell receptor beta chains below, sequenced in a study of OX40 agonist ivuxolimab in advanced cancers. Only in-frame clones appear in the TCRdb table, and some are missing; sequencing was by immunoSEQ multiplex PCR. Here the sample spans roughly 52,000 clones, about four fifths being singletons. The starting material was CD4+ or CD8+ T cells sorted from blood, obtained in a trial of the OX40 agonist ivuxolimab. Every receptor here comes from an adult with an advanced solid tumor such as melanoma, head and neck, liver or kidney cancer.

This chain connects TRBV11-2 to TRBJ2-6; D gene uncertain. CDR1 SGHAT and CDR2 FQNNGV come from the germline V gene. This CDR3 has 17 amino acids. V dropped 3 bases and J dropped 0 bases, with 12 bases sitting between them. The CDR3 nucleotides read TGTGCCAGCAGCTTTGGGGTAGTAAGCTCTGGGGCCAACGTCCTGACTTTC. Translation gives CASSFGVVSSGANVLTF. The full variable domain, completed using reference TRBV11-2 and TRBJ2-6, is EAGVAQSPRYKIIEKRQSVAFWCNPISGHATLYWYQQILGQGPKLLIQFQNNGVVDDSQLPKDRFSAERLKGVDSTLKIQPAKLEDSAVYLCASSFGVVSSGANVLTFGAGSRLTVL.

This clone was observed a single time. This chain uses TRBV19 with TRBJ1-2, with D perhaps matching TRBD1 (5 bases). The CDR3 has 13 amino acids. Deletions cut 7 bases from V and 5 bases from J, with 14 bases between. The germline gives CDR1 LNHDA, CDR2 SQIVND (reference sequence). CDR3 sequence reads: CASKSRDGYGYTF. The CDR3 DNA reads TGTGCCAGTAAAAGCCGGGACGGTTATGGCTACACCTTC.

V and J are TRBV4-3 and TRBJ2-3; D unresolved. CDR1 LGHNA and CDR2 YSLEER come from the germline V gene. The CDR3 extends over 14 amino acids. Between the trimmed V and J ends, which lost 3 bases and 2 bases, there was a span of 9 bases. The DNA for the CDR3 is TGCGCCAGCAGCCAGAACCCGGACACAGATACGCAGTATTTT. Its translation: CASSQNPDTDTQYF.

This chain links TRBV30 with TRBJ1-5, with 9 bases matching TRBD1. Germline values: CDR1 GTSNPN, CDR2 SVGIG (reference sequence). This CDR3 has 15 amino acids. V shed 1 base, J shed 4 bases, and the junction held 5 bases outside the gene matches. The CDR3 sequence: CAWSGSGQGNQPQHF. The CDR3 DNA sequence: TGTGCCTGGAGTGGGTCGGGACAGGGAAATCAGCCCCAGCATTTT.

With respect to this clone: A read error may account for a junction end that differs from germline. The CDR3 loop is CASSRTSRSNEQYF. The CDR3 DNA sequence: TGTGCCAGCAGCAGGACTAGTCGCTCCAACGAGCAGTACTTC. The V gene is TRBV7-2, the J gene TRBJ2-7; 7 nucleotides align to TRBD2. Germline values: CDR1 SGHTA, CDR2 FQGNSA. The CDR3 runs to 14 residues.

The chain has TRBV6-6 and TRBJ2-3; D is unclear. V was cut by 6 bases and J by 4 bases, with 14 bases left in between. This CDR3 contains 14 residues. Germline V gene data show CDR1 as MNHNY and CDR2 as SVGAGI (reference sequence). The CDR3 here is CASRYSRVADTQYF. The CDR3 nucleotides are TGTGCCAGCAGATATTCACGGGTAGCAGATACGCAGTATTTT.

The V gene is TRBV7-9, the J gene TRBJ1-2; a possible D gene is TRBD1 (5 bases). V was trimmed by 2 bases and J by 13 bases, leaving 20 bases between them. The CDR3 totals 14 residues. Germline CDR1 SEHNR, CDR2 FQNEAQ (reference sequence). The CDR3 sequence: CASSLPGTALVGTF. CDR3 in DNA: TGTGCCAGCAGCTTACCAGGGACGGCGTTGGTTGGCACCTTC.

The rearrangement joins TRBV28 to TRBJ2-5, with 14 positions matching TRBD2. This CDR3 spans 16 amino acids. Unmatched junction bases numbered 9, after V lost 8 bases and J lost 4 bases. Germline-derived CDR1 and CDR2 are MDHEN and SYDVKM. This CDR3 reads CASYRGTSGRGETQYF. The CDR3 region has the DNA TGTGCCAGCTACCGCGGGACTAGCGGGAGAGGAGAGACCCAGTACTTC.

The gene calls are TRBV18 and TRBJ2-6, with 10 bases matching TRBD2. The CDR3 covers 16 residues. Germline V gene lookup returns CDR1 KGHSH and CDR2 LQKENI. Trimming at V came to 5 bases and at J to 1 base, leaving 2 bases not matched to a gene. CDR3 loop: CASSGLAVSGANVLTF. DNA for the CDR3: TGTGCCAGCTCAGGACTAGCGGTGTCTGGGGCCAACGTCCTGACTTTC.

The V gene is TRBV2, the J gene TRBJ2-7; D gene unclear. This CDR3 is built from 11 residues. Trimming left V 5 bases short and J 8 bases short, with 10 bases between. Per germline, CDR1 SNHLY and CDR2 FYNNEI. The CDR3 DNA reads TGTGCCAGCAGTTCATTGTATAAGCAGTACTTC. Its protein product is CASSSLYKQYF.

The chain has TRBV7-2 and TRBJ1-5; the D gene is possibly TRBD1 (6 bases). Trimming cost V 5 bases and J 8 bases, with 13 bases left between them. The germline CDR1 and CDR2 sequences are SGHTA and FQGNSA. There are 13 residues in the CDR3. The CDR3 sequence is CASSGDTGKPQHF. In nucleotides, the CDR3 is TGTGCCAGCAGCGGAGACACAGGGAAGCCCCAGCATTTT.

The genes are TRBV4-3 and TRBJ2-4; D unclear. The ends were cut back, 1 base at V and 0 bases at J, with 13 bases in the middle. The CDR3 has 17 amino acids. Germline V gene sequence: CDR1 LGHNA, CDR2 YSLEER. This CDR3 is CASSQVVGQLAKNIQYF. CDR3 in DNA: TGCGCCAGCAGCCAAGTGGTCGGTCAACTAGCCAAAAACATTCAGTACTTC.

The chain is built from TRBV5-5 and TRBJ2-5; TRBD1 aligns across 8 bases. V was clipped by 5 bases and J by 5 bases; unmatched bases: 11. Germline lookup yields CDR1 SGHKS and CDR2 YYEKEE (reference sequence). There are 15 residues in the CDR3. CDR3 nucleotide sequence: TGTGCCAGCAGGAACCGGACAGGGCTGGGGGAGACCCAGTACTTC. It codes for CASRNRTGLGETQYF.

The count of this clone is one. The chain is built from TRBV5-4 and TRBJ2-5; 8 positions agree with TRBD2. Trimming at V came to 6 bases and at J to 7 bases, leaving 14 bases not matched to a gene. The CDR3 length is 15 residues. Germline loops: CDR1 SGHNT, CDR2 YYREEE (reference sequence). The CDR3 protein is CASTPTSAEGGTQYF. CDR3 in DNA: TGTGCCAGCACTCCGACTAGCGCGGAAGGTGGGACCCAGTACTTC.

V and J are TRBV7-3 and TRBJ2-5, with unresolved D. The length of the CDR3 is 15 residues. CDR1 and CDR2 (germline): SGHTA, FQGTGA. Trimming stripped 2 bases from V and 5 bases from J, with 15 bases between. The DNA for the CDR3 is TGTGCCAGCAGCTTAGACGGGCGGAGTGGGGAGACCCAGTACTTC. This gives the protein CASSLDGRSGETQYF.

The V and J genes are TRBV30 and TRBJ2-7, with 8 bases fitting TRBD2. V was clipped by 3 bases and J by 2 bases; unmatched bases: 6. Germline V gene data show CDR1 as GTSNPN and CDR2 as SVGIG (reference sequence). This CDR3 region has 14 residues. The CDR3 nucleotides are TGTGCCTGGAGAATTGGTAGCGGGACCTACGAGCAGTACTTC. It yields the protein CAWRIGSGTYEQYF.

A single count supports this clone. The chain couples TRBV30 to TRBJ1-1; D gene uncertain. CDR1 and CDR2 from the germline V gene are GTSNPN and SVGIG (reference sequence). With 2 bases removed from V and 4 bases from J, the gap between germline ends came to 11 bases. The CDR3 runs to 13 residues. The CDR3 DNA reads as TGTGCCTGGAGTCAAACCGAAGGCACTGAAGCTTTCTTT. Its translation: CAWSQTEGTEAFF. Based on the CDR3 plus reference TRBV30 and TRBJ1-1, the full variable domain is SQTIHQWPATLVQPVGSPLSLECTVEGTSNPNLYWYRQAAGRGLQLLFYSVGIGQISSEVPQNLSASRPQDRQFILSSKKLLLSDSGFYLCAWSQTEGTEAFFGQGTRLTVV.

The chain joins TRBV5-1 to TRBJ1-3; D gene unclear. This CDR3 contains 15 residues. The germline gives CDR1 SGHRS, CDR2 YFSETQ. V shed 2 bases and J shed 0 bases, with 9 bases lying between them. This CDR3 reads CASSLNGVSGNTIYF. The CDR3 nucleotides read TGCGCCAGCAGCTTAAACGGGGTCTCTGGAAACACCATATATTTT.

The chain combines TRBV6-5 with TRBJ2-1; 7 bases line up with TRBD1. The germline CDR1 and CDR2 sequences are MNHEY and SVGAGI. The CDR3 spans 13 residues. V was clipped by 6 bases and J by 9 bases; unmatched bases: 8. CDR3 loop: CASSPDRFAEQFF. CDR3 nucleotide sequence: TGTGCCAGCAGCCCGGACAGGTTTGCTGAGCAGTTCTTC.

The chain couples TRBV19 to TRBJ2-5, with D perhaps TRBD1 or TRBD2 (5 bases each). The CDR3 is 13 amino acids. Germline loops: CDR1 LNHDA, CDR2 SQIVND (reference sequence). V gave up 4 bases and J gave up 1 base, with 7 bases separating them. CDR3 coding DNA: TGTGCCAGTAGTAGGGACGGCCAAGAGACCCAGTACTTC. It translates to CASSRDGQETQYF.

The chain recombines TRBV11-2 with TRBJ2-4; D is possibly TRBD2 (6 bases). V was clipped by 1 base and J by 8 bases, with 12 bases between them. The CDR3 spans 14 residues. Germline CDR1 is SGHAT and CDR2 is FQNNGV. CDR3 protein: CASSLVPREDIQYF. In DNA, the CDR3 is TGTGCCAGCAGCTTAGTACCCAGGGAGGACATTCAGTACTTC.

V is TRBV28 and J is TRBJ2-5, with 8 bases matching TRBD1. V shed 5 bases and J 2 bases; nucleotides not matched to a gene: 1. Germline CDR1 MDHEN, CDR2 SYDVKM. The CDR3 covers 13 residues. The chain's CDR3 is CASSRQGQETQYF. In DNA, the CDR3 is TGTGCCAGCAGTCGACAGGGGCAAGAGACCCAGTACTTC.

The chain recombines TRBV7-6 with TRBJ2-5; unclear D gene. The CDR3 is made up of 13 amino acids. Germline CDR1 and CDR2: SGHVS and FNYEAQ. The germline V and J ends were trimmed by 2 bases and 7 bases, with 11 bases remaining between them. The CDR3 sequence: CASSLTASGTQYF. The CDR3, as DNA: TGTGCCAGCAGCTTAACAGCCTCCGGGACCCAGTACTTC.

The chain links TRBV27 to TRBJ2-2; D is unresolved. The CDR3 spans 14 residues. The V gene lost 2 bases and the J gene lost 1 base, with 5 bases spanning the gap. Germline-derived CDR1 and CDR2 are MNHEY and SMNVEV (reference sequence). This CDR3 is CASSLNRNTGELFF. In DNA form, the CDR3 reads TGTGCCAGCAGTTTAAATCGGAACACCGGGGAGCTGTTTTTT.

The chain's CDR3 is CAWSFSRVNEAFF. In nucleotides, the CDR3 is TGTGCCTGGAGCTTCAGTCGCGTAAATGAAGCTTTCTTT. The chain combines TRBV30 with TRBJ1-1; D unclear. CDR1 GTSNPN and CDR2 SVGIG come from the germline V gene (reference sequence). The ends were cut back, 3 bases at V and 7 bases at J, with 15 bases in the middle. The length of the CDR3 is 13 residues. The whole variable domain, remainder taken from reference TRBV30 and TRBJ1-1, is SQTIHQWPATLVQPVGSPLSLECTVEGTSNPNLYWYRQAAGRGLQLLFYSVGIGQISSEVPQNLSASRPQDRQFILSSKKLLLSDSGFYLCAWSFSRVNEAFFGQGTRLTVV.